The entry below gives a single T cell receptor (beta chain) sequence along with its context. The data were taken from a study of identical twins. A universal primer site was added by template switching, and unique molecular identifiers were carried by the cDNA. TCRdb reprocessed the 5' RACE reads via MiXCR and lists one record per CDR3 protein. Counted here are roughly 250,000 distinct CDR3 sequences, around 15% occurring once; the ten biggest clones make up approximately 8.8%. This CDR3 region has 13 residues. Trimming removed 0 bases at V and 2 bases at J, with 4 bases between. Per germline, CDR1 LGHNA and CDR2 YSLEER.

The gene calls are TRBV4-3 and TRBJ1-2; D is uncertain. The clonotype was recovered from a woman aged 18 to 35 in good health. The sequenced material came from memory (CD45RO+) T cells sorted from blood. The CDR3 reads CASSQDWNYGYTF. The CDR3 DNA reads as TGCGCCAGCAGCCAAGATTGGAACTATGGCTACACCTTC.